The 30 T cell receptor beta chains in this list originate from one sample, sequenced in a study of blood T cell repertoires in COVID-19. Data came from immunoSEQ multiplex PCR; TCRdb stores just in-frame clones and leaves some out. This sample has roughly 320,000 clones, with 75% to 90% found just once. The sequenced material came from peripheral blood. These receptors all stem from a woman aged 45-65 years with COVID-19, enrolled during active disease.

The rearrangement links TRBV5-4 to TRBJ2-1, with a tentative D call TRBD2 (6 bases). Trimming pared 3 bases from V and 3 bases from J, leaving 13 bases between. Germline CDR1 is SGHNT and CDR2 is YYREEE (reference sequence). The CDR3 spans 15 residues. CDR3 loop: CASSSGLTLYNEQFF. The CDR3 bases are TGTGCCAGCAGCTCGGGACTGACGCTCTACAATGAGCAGTTCTTC.

This chain connects TRBV15 to TRBJ1-1; weak D call: TRBD1 (5 bases). V was shortened by 6 bases and J by 10 bases, with 18 bases between the two germline ends. CDR1 and CDR2 from the germline V gene are LNHNV and YYDKDF (reference sequence). CDR3 length: 13 amino acids. CDR3 protein: CATRRGMVSGAFF. The CDR3 nucleotides are TGTGCCACCAGAAGGGGAATGGTCTCCGGAGCTTTCTTT.

The chain recombines TRBV27 with TRBJ2-7; TRBD2 matches at 11 bases. The CDR3 covers 16 residues. The V gene's germline CDR1 is MNHEY and CDR2 SMNVEV (reference sequence). V lost 5 bases and J lost 2; bases outside the gene matches: 8. CDR3 sequence (DNA): TGTGCCAGCAGTCGCGTAGCGGGAGGGAGACCCTACGAGCAGTACTTC. As protein: CASSRVAGGRPYEQYF.

This clone was counted a single time. This chain connects TRBV15 to TRBJ1-2, with D possibly TRBD1 on 5 matching bases. V lost 0 bases to trimming and J lost 5 bases, with 16 bases between them. The CDR3 runs to 16 residues. CDR1 LNHNV and CDR2 YYDKDF come from the germline V gene (reference sequence). The chain's CDR3 is CATSREAGLKGYGYTF. The CDR3 nucleotides read TGTGCCACCAGCAGAGAGGCGGGACTGAAGGGGTATGGCTACACCTTC.

V is TRBV27 and J is TRBJ1-1, with a tentative D call TRBD1 (5 bases). V lost 6 bases to trimming and J lost 2 bases, with 10 bases between them. CDR3 length equals 13 residues. Germline V CDR1 and CDR2: MNHEY, SMNVEV (reference sequence). CDR3 nucleotide sequence: TGTGCCAGCAGCCTGACAGTTAACACTGAAGCTTTCTTT. Translation gives CASSLTVNTEAFF.

This clone was observed a single time. The chain uses TRBV3-1 (or the pseudogene TRBV3-2) and TRBJ2-3; 9 bases fit TRBD2. The J segment lost 0 bases and the V segment lost 5 bases, leaving 6 bases of the junction unmatched. CDR1 is LGHDT and CDR2 is YNNKEL in the germline V gene (reference sequence). There are 16 residues in the CDR3. The CDR3 here is CASSARLAASTDTQYF. Written as DNA, the CDR3 is TGTGCCAGCAGCGCACGACTAGCGGCTAGCACAGATACGCAGTATTTT.

This chain connects TRBV5-8 to TRBJ2-2; 7 positions agree with TRBD1. Germline V CDR1 and CDR2: SGHTS, YDEGEE. Trimming at V came to 4 bases and at J to 4 bases, leaving 4 bases not matched to a gene. The CDR3 spans 14 residues. CDR3 DNA sequence: TGTGCCAGCAGCGGGGGACAGATCACCGGGGAGCTGTTTTTT. Its translation: CASSGGQITGELFF.

The gene calls are TRBV24-1 and TRBJ2-3; 8 nucleotides match TRBD2. Unmatched junction bases numbered 2, after V lost 4 bases and J lost 0 bases. The CDR3 covers 15 residues. Germline V lookup: CDR1 KGHDR, CDR2 SFDVKD. This chain's CDR3 is CATSEAGGSTDTQYF. The CDR3, as DNA: TGTGCCACCAGTGAGGCGGGAGGCAGCACAGATACGCAGTATTTT.

The rearrangement uses TRBV28 and TRBJ1-2, with 8 bases matching TRBD1. There are 14 residues in the CDR3. V dropped 5 bases and J dropped 3; count of bases not matched to a gene: 5. CDR1 MDHEN and CDR2 SYDVKM come from the germline V gene. Written as DNA, the CDR3 is TGTGCCAGCAGTATCGACAGGGGCGACTATGGCTACACCTTC. It yields the protein CASSIDRGDYGYTF.

The chain couples TRBV5-4 to TRBJ2-7, with D unresolved. The CDR3 is 15 residues long. Germline V gives CDR1 SGHNT, CDR2 YYREEE (reference sequence). Trimming stripped 0 bases from V and 5 bases from J, with 15 bases between. CDR3 coding DNA: TGTGCCAGCAGCTTGGGGCGGTCTGATAACCACGAGCAGTACTTC. Translation: CASSLGRSDNHEQYF.

This clone has more than one count but fewer than ten. The chain carries TRBV19 and TRBJ1-3; D is possibly TRBD1 (6 bases). V lost 7 bases and J lost 1, with 11 bases in between. The germline CDR1 and CDR2 sequences are LNHDA and SQIVND (reference sequence). The CDR3 contains 14 residues. CDR3 loop: CASTGVGSGNTIYF. CDR3 coding DNA: TGTGCCAGTACAGGGGTAGGATCTGGAAACACCATATATTTT.

The V gene is TRBV6-4, the J gene TRBJ1-1; D ambiguous. Germline V gives CDR1 MRHNA, CDR2 SNTAGT. Trimming left V 2 bases short and J 1 base short, with 8 bases between. The CDR3 runs to 14 residues. The CDR3 region has the DNA TGTGCCAGCAGTGACAGTGGAGCGAACACTGAAGCTTTCTTT. Protein sequence: CASSDSGANTEAFF.

The chain uses TRBV5-1 and TRBJ2-2, with D tentatively TRBD2 (5 bases). Germline CDR1 reads SGHRS; CDR2 reads YFSETQ. The CDR3 consists of 16 residues. Between the trimmed V and J ends, which lost 3 bases and 5 bases, there was a span of 17 bases. Written as DNA, the CDR3 is TGCGCCAGCAGCTCACCCAGCACAGTAGCGACCGGGGAGCTGTTTTTT. This encodes CASSSPSTVATGELFF.

The DNA for the CDR3 is TGTGCCACCAGCAGAGAGACAGGGAGCTCCTACAATGAGCAGTTCTTC. Translating gives CATSRETGSSYNEQFF. J is TRBJ2-1 and V is TRBV15; 7 bases match TRBD1. Germline trimming cut 0 bases from V and 0 bases from J; bases unmatched to any gene: 2. Germline CDR1 LNHNV, CDR2 YYDKDF (reference sequence). The CDR3 extends over 16 amino acids.

The chain employs TRBV7-4 and TRBJ2-5; 10 bases line up with TRBD1. CDR1 is SGHVT and CDR2 is SQSDAQ in the germline V gene. V gave up 1 base and J gave up 3 bases; unmatched junction bases: 14. CDR3 size: 19 residues. The CDR3 coding sequence is TGTGCCAGCAGCTTAGATTGCGCGGGACAGGGGTTATTAGAAGAGACCCAGTACTTC. This gives the protein CASSLDCAGQGLLEETQYF.

V usage is TRBV5-8 and J usage is TRBJ1-2; 9 nucleotides align to TRBD1. Per the germline V gene, CDR1 is SGHTS and CDR2 is YDEGEE. This CDR3 comprises 14 residues. Trimming took 7 bases from V and 5 from J; bases not matched to a gene: 9. The CDR3 region has the DNA TGTGCCAGCCTGGACAGGGGAAGGTTGTATGGCTACACCTTC. Amino acids: CASLDRGRLYGYTF.

The chain links TRBV28 to TRBJ2-3, with D tentatively TRBD2 (5 bases). This CDR3 contains 13 residues. Trimming stripped 7 bases from V and 4 bases from J, with 12 bases between. Germline CDR1 reads MDHEN; CDR2 reads SYDVKM. CDR3 in amino acids: CASKEWEPDTQYF. The CDR3 DNA is TGTGCCAGCAAAGAATGGGAGCCAGATACGCAGTATTTT.

The chain carries TRBV2 and TRBJ2-2, with D perhaps matching TRBD2 (6 bases). V lost 6 bases, J lost 1 base, and 15 bases lay in between. The CDR3 totals 16 residues. CDR1 and CDR2 from the germline V gene are SNHLY and FYNNEI. DNA of the CDR3: TGTGCCAGCAGCCCGGAGGGCCCCAGGAACACCGGGGAGCTGTTTTTT. It codes for CASSPEGPRNTGELFF.

The J gene is TRBJ2-7, the V gene TRBV6-5, with 8 nucleotides matching TRBD1. J was trimmed by 2 bases and V by 7 bases; bases with no gene match: 10. Germline V gene sequence: CDR1 MNHEY, CDR2 SVGAGI. The CDR3 is 15 amino acids. The CDR3, as DNA: TGTGCCAGCACCCAGGTACGGACAGGGACCTACGAGCAGTACTTC. Its protein product is CASTQVRTGTYEQYF.

The chain has TRBV6-1 and TRBJ1-6; 7 bases match TRBD1. The V segment lost 1 base and the J segment 9 bases; nucleotides outside the gene matches: 3. This CDR3 has 14 residues. Germline CDR1 reads MNHNS; CDR2 reads SASEGT. In DNA form, the CDR3 reads TGTGCCAGCAGTGAAGTTGGGACAGCTTCACCCCTCCACTTT. Amino acids: CASSEVGTASPLHF.

This clone came up a few times. The genes are TRBV7-9 and TRBJ2-1; maybe TRBD1 (5 bases). The CDR3 has 14 residues. With 1 base removed from V and 4 bases from J, the gap between germline ends came to 8 bases. The germline V gene encodes CDR1 SEHNR and CDR2 FQNEAQ (reference sequence). The CDR3 spells CASSLEKGYNEQFF. The DNA for the CDR3 is TGTGCCAGCAGCTTAGAAAAGGGGTACAATGAGCAGTTCTTC.

A single count supports this clone. This sequence joins TRBV11-3 and TRBJ1-2; a weak D match, TRBD1 (5 bases). Trimming took off 1 base at V and 6 bases at J, with 12 bases between the two ends. The CDR3 is 14 amino acids. In germline, CDR1 is SGHNT, CDR2 YENEEA. The DNA of the CDR3 is TGTGCCAGCAGCTTAGTTCTTGGCAGGGATGGCTACACCTTC. This gives the protein CASSLVLGRDGYTF. The variable domain in full, completed from reference TRBV11-3 and TRBJ1-2, reads EAGVVQSPRYKIIEKKQPVAFWCNPISGHNTLYWYLQNLGQGPELLIRYENEEAVDDSQLPKDRFSAERLKGVDSTLKIQPAELGDSAVYLCASSLVLGRDGYTFGSGTRLTVV.

The V and J genes are TRBV29-1 and TRBJ1-5; D not resolved. The CDR3 runs 10 residues. The germline V gene encodes CDR1 SQVTM and CDR2 ANQGSEA. V was shortened by 4 bases and J by 8 bases, with 6 bases between the two germline ends. CDR3 region: CSVGQEPQHF. CDR3 coding DNA: TGCAGCGTTGGTCAGGAGCCCCAGCATTTT.

The V call is TRBV29-1, the J call TRBJ1-2; 7 nucleotides align to TRBD1. The CDR3 extends over 12 amino acids. Per germline, CDR1 SQVTM and CDR2 ANQGSEA. With V trimmed by 7 bases and J by 7 bases, 9 bases remained unmatched. The CDR3 reads CSALKQGFGYTF. The CDR3 DNA follows: TGCAGCGCCTTAAAACAGGGGTTTGGCTACACCTTC. The complete variable domain, with remaining parts taken from reference TRBV29-1 and TRBJ1-2, reads SAVISQKPSRDICQRGTSLTIQCQVDSQVTMMFWYRQQPGQSLTLIATANQGSEATYESGFVIDKFPISRPNLTFSTLTVSNMSPEDSSIYLCSALKQGFGYTFGSGTRLTVV.

The J gene is TRBJ2-5, the V gene TRBV19; 7 nucleotides match TRBD2. V shed 6 bases, J shed 4 bases, and the junction held 11 bases outside the gene matches. The length of the CDR3 is 15 residues. CDR1 is LNHDA, CDR2 SQIVND, per germline (reference sequence). The CDR3 DNA reads TGTGCCAGTAGCACCGCGATAGGGAGGGCAGAGACCCAGTACTTC. It specifies CASSTAIGRAETQYF.

The V and J genes are TRBV14 and TRBJ1-2, with no clear D. This CDR3 is 15 amino acids long. The ends were cut back, 3 bases at V and 1 base at J, with 12 bases in the middle. The germline CDR1 and CDR2 sequences are SGHDN and FVKESK. This CDR3 is CASSQWSVLNYGYTF. The CDR3 DNA reads TGTGCCAGCAGCCAGTGGAGTGTGCTTAACTATGGCTACACCTTC.

This CDR3 reads CASSVTKSNTGELFF. In DNA form, the CDR3 reads TGTGCCAGCAGTGTGACAAAATCGAACACCGGGGAGCTGTTTTTT. The chain recombines TRBV2 with TRBJ2-2; D call uncertain. The CDR3 sequence is 15 residues long. Germline CDR1 and CDR2: SNHLY and FYNNEI. V was clipped by 4 bases and J by 0 bases, with 9 bases between them.

This rearrangement joins TRBV19 to TRBJ1-1; TRBD1 matches 9 bases. The trim removed 6 bases at V and 2 bases at J, leaving 4 bases unmatched. This CDR3 spans 14 amino acids. The germline CDR1 and CDR2 sequences are LNHDA and SQIVND (reference sequence). The CDR3, as DNA: TGTGCCAGTAGACCGGGACAGGGAAACACTGAAGCTTTCTTT. Translation gives CASRPGQGNTEAFF.

The chain uses TRBV30 and TRBJ1-3; no firm D call. The CDR3 spans 12 residues. Trimming took off 0 bases at V and 9 bases at J, with 9 bases between the two ends. Germline V lookup: CDR1 GTSNPN, CDR2 SVGIG (reference sequence). For the CDR3, the DNA is TGTGCCTGGAGTGTTTTTCTCGGCACCATATATTTT. Translating gives CAWSVFLGTIYF.

The chain is built from TRBV27 and TRBJ2-3; 8 bases are shared with TRBD2. With V trimmed by 2 bases and J by 2 bases, 9 bases remained unmatched. From germline, CDR1 is MNHEY and CDR2 SMNVEV (reference sequence). This CDR3 spans 17 amino acids. The CDR3 nucleotides are TGTGCCAGCAGTTTAGCGGGAGGAAGCGGGTCCACAGATACGCAGTATTTT. This sequence encodes CASSLAGGSGSTDTQYF.